Shown below are 22 T cell receptor beta chains from a single sample sequenced in a study of cytomegalovirus exposure and HLA in healthy donors. Researchers ran the PCR with 60 Vbeta and 13 Jbeta primers. This table comes from immunoSEQ multiplex PCR, and its TCRdb copy is limited to in-frame clones, with some not included. Here the sample spans roughly 150,000 clones, 70% being singletons. Input material: PBMCs. The receptors here all came from an older woman in good health and CMV-seropositive.

This sequence joins TRBV9 and TRBJ2-7, with 8 positions matching TRBD1. V shed 2 bases, J shed 1 base, and the junction held 11 bases outside the gene matches. The length of the CDR3 is 17 residues. Germline V gene data show CDR1 as SGDLS and CDR2 as YYNGEE. The CDR3: CASSVGTGSQISYEQYF. DNA of the CDR3: TGTGCCAGCAGCGTGGGGACAGGTTCGCAAATTTCCTACGAGCAGTACTTC.

The chain carries TRBV9 and TRBJ1-1; D remains ambiguous. Trimming took 0 bases from V and 0 from J, leaving 6 bases between them. The CDR3 runs to 14 residues. Germline V gene data show CDR1 as SGDLS and CDR2 as YYNGEE. The CDR3 loop reads CASSVVAMNTEAFF. CDR3 DNA: TGTGCCAGCAGCGTAGTAGCGATGAACACTGAAGCTTTCTTT.

The chain carries TRBV5-1 and TRBJ2-1; no definite D call. From germline, CDR1 is SGHRS and CDR2 YFSETQ. Trimming stripped 5 bases from V and 6 bases from J, with 15 bases between. The CDR3 contains 14 residues. DNA of the CDR3: TGCGCCAGCAGAAGTATACCCACTTCCAATGAGCAGTTCTTC. Translating it yields CASRSIPTSNEQFF.

The V gene is TRBV28, the J gene TRBJ2-1, with 9 nucleotides matching TRBD2. V lost 6 bases and J lost 7; bases outside the gene matches: 7. The CDR3 spans 14 residues. Germline V lookup: CDR1 MDHEN, CDR2 SYDVKM. CDR3 nucleotide sequence: TGTGCCAGCAGAAAACCGGGACTAGCAAATGAGCAGTTCTTC. Its protein product is CASRKPGLANEQFF.

This clone was observed a few times. The rearrangement joins TRBV20-1 to TRBJ1-4; 9 bases line up with TRBD1. Germline-derived CDR1 and CDR2 are DFQATT and SNEGSKA (reference sequence). The CDR3 is made up of 11 amino acids. The V segment lost 3 bases and the J segment 13 bases; nucleotides outside the gene matches: 3. CDR3 sequence reads: CSARDRGLLFF. DNA for the CDR3: TGCAGTGCTAGGGACAGGGGTTTACTGTTTTTT.

This clone was recorded a few times. This sequence joins TRBV5-1 and TRBJ1-4; D not resolved. The CDR3 runs 15 residues. Deletions cut 0 bases from V and 2 bases from J, with 8 bases between. The germline V gene encodes CDR1 SGHRS and CDR2 YFSETQ. The CDR3 spells CASSLGGSTNEKLFF. CDR3 DNA sequence: TGCGCCAGCAGCTTGGGCGGTTCGACTAATGAAAAACTGTTTTTT. Combining the CDR3 with reference TRBV5-1 and TRBJ1-4 gives the whole variable domain KAGVTQTPRYLIKTRGQQVTLSCSPISGHRSVSWYQQTPGQGLQFLFEYFSETQRNKGNFPGRFSGRQFSNSRSEMNVSTLELGDSALYLCASSLGGSTNEKLFFGSGTQLSVL.

The genes are TRBV6-1 and TRBJ1-1, with D perhaps TRBD1 (6 bases). Trimming cost V 7 bases and J 10 bases, with 19 bases left between them. This CDR3 is 13 amino acids long. Germline loops: CDR1 MNHNS, CDR2 SASEGT. The CDR3 is CASNSGGATRAFF. The CDR3 bases are TGTGCCAGCAACAGCGGGGGGGCTACGAGAGCTTTCTTT.

The chain joins TRBV5-1 to TRBJ1-5, with a possible D match to TRBD1 (5 bases). Germline assignment: CDR1 SGHRS and CDR2 YFSETQ. The CDR3 is 15 amino acids. V lost 1 base and J 5 bases, leaving 13 bases between the germline ends. Here the CDR3 reads CASSLSTGTDQPQHF. In nucleotides, the CDR3 is TGCGCCAGCAGCTTGAGCACAGGAACGGATCAGCCCCAGCATTTT.

The chain links TRBV7-9 to TRBJ1-1, with 7 bases lining up with TRBD1. V was pared by 5 bases and J by 4 bases, with 4 bases of the junction left unmatched. The CDR3 has 13 amino acids. From germline, CDR1 is SEHNR and CDR2 FQNEAQ (reference sequence). CDR3 nucleotide sequence: TGTGCCAGCAGCCTTGGGACAGTCACTGAAGCTTTCTTT. Encoded protein: CASSLGTVTEAFF.

This sequence joins TRBV7-9 and TRBJ2-1; 7 positions agree with TRBD2. J gave up 6 bases and V 0 bases, and 8 bases lay outside the gene matches. CDR3 length: 16 amino acids. Germline loops: CDR1 SEHNR, CDR2 FQNEAQ (reference sequence). This CDR3 is CASSLARLAVTNEQFF. CDR3 coding DNA: TGTGCCAGCAGCTTAGCGCGGCTAGCGGTAACCAATGAGCAGTTCTTC.

This clone was counted between two and nine times. The V and J genes are TRBV19 and TRBJ2-3, with a possible D match to TRBD1 (5 bases). Germline assignment: CDR1 LNHDA and CDR2 SQIVND (reference sequence). The CDR3 is 15 residues long. Trimming left V 9 bases short and J 2 bases short, with 18 bases between. CDR3 protein: CASRPRGADTDTQYF. The CDR3 coding sequence is TGTGCCAGCCGACCCCGTGGGGCGGACACAGATACGCAGTATTTT.

Ten or more counts support this clone. This specimen includes other DNA sequences encoding the same CDR3. The chain carries TRBV5-4 and TRBJ2-7; no clear D gene. The V end lost 3 bases, the J end lost 1 base, and 5 bases lay between the germline ends. CDR3 length: 12 amino acids. Germline V gene data show CDR1 as SGHNT and CDR2 as YYREEE (reference sequence). CDR3 residues: CASSSSSYEQYF. The CDR3 nucleotides read TGTGCCAGCAGCTCCTCTTCCTACGAGCAGTACTTC. Full variable domain (missing parts from reference TRBV5-4 and TRBJ2-7): ETGVTQSPTHLIKTRGQQVTLRCSSQSGHNTVSWYQQALGQGPQFIFQYYREEENGRGNFPPRFSGLQFPNYSSELNVNALELDDSALYLCASSSSSYEQYFGPGTRLTVT.

The chain has TRBV30 and TRBJ1-2, with 7 bases fitting TRBD1. The CDR3 is 13 residues long. The germline V gene encodes CDR1 GTSNPN and CDR2 SVGIG (reference sequence). V was clipped by 1 base and J by 8 bases; unmatched bases: 7. CDR3 amino acids: CAWSGDRVSGYTF. In DNA, the CDR3 is TGTGCCTGGAGTGGAGACAGGGTAAGCGGCTACACCTTC.

The CDR3 region is CATSRDVGPGEAFF. CDR3 nucleotides: TGTGCCACCAGCAGAGATGTCGGCCCAGGTGAAGCTTTCTTT. The chain combines TRBV15 with TRBJ1-1; D gene ambiguous. CDR1 is LNHNV and CDR2 is YYDKDF in the germline V gene (reference sequence). Trimming pared 0 bases from V and 7 bases from J, leaving 12 bases between. The CDR3 sequence is 14 residues long. The whole variable domain, remainder taken from reference TRBV15 and TRBJ1-1, is DAMVIQNPRYQVTQFGKPVTLSCSQTLNHNVMYWYQQKSSQAPKLLFHYYDKDFNNEADTPDNFQSRRPNTSFCFLDIRSPGLGDTAMYLCATSRDVGPGEAFFGQGTRLTVV.

The rearrangement uses TRBV6-5 and TRBJ2-3; tentatively, D is TRBD2 (6 bases). The germline V gene has CDR1 MNHEY and CDR2 SVGAGI. V lost 2 bases, J lost 4 bases, and 13 bases lay in between. The CDR3 length is 15 residues. The CDR3 protein is CASSYGGGSPDTQYF. Here the CDR3 DNA reads TGTGCCAGCAGTTACGGTGGGGGGAGCCCAGATACGCAGTATTTT.

The rearrangement links TRBV2 to TRBJ1-1; D gene ambiguous. This CDR3 has 12 residues. V lost 3 bases and J 7 bases, leaving 9 bases between the germline ends. From germline, CDR1 is SNHLY and CDR2 FYNNEI. The CDR3 protein is CASSDPGVEAFF. CDR3 nucleotides: TGTGCCAGCAGTGACCCCGGGGTTGAAGCTTTCTTT.

The table lists this clone with a count of one. CDR3 region: CASSVSTGTSMWRSYNEQFF. The CDR3 DNA is TGTGCCAGCAGCGTTTCAACTGGGACTAGCATGTGGAGGTCCTACAATGAGCAGTTCTTC. The J gene is TRBJ2-1, the V gene TRBV9, with 9 bases identical to TRBD2. This CDR3 has 20 amino acids. Germline V CDR1 and CDR2: SGDLS, YYNGEE. Trimming at V came to 2 bases and at J to 1 base, leaving 16 bases not matched to a gene.

The chain joins TRBV5-1 to TRBJ1-1, with 7 bases aligning to TRBD1. This CDR3 contains 15 residues. Unmatched junction bases numbered 3, after V lost 0 bases and J lost 1 base. From germline, CDR1 is SGHRS and CDR2 YFSETQ. The CDR3 protein is CASSLEGGKNTEAFF. CDR3 nucleotide sequence: TGCGCCAGCAGCTTGGAAGGGGGCAAGAACACTGAAGCTTTCTTT. Looking up the rest from reference TRBV5-1 and TRBJ1-1 gives the full variable domain: KAGVTQTPRYLIKTRGQQVTLSCSPISGHRSVSWYQQTPGQGLQFLFEYFSETQRNKGNFPGRFSGRQFSNSRSEMNVSTLELGDSALYLCASSLEGGKNTEAFFGQGTRLTVV.

The rearrangement uses TRBV6-5 and TRBJ1-1; D uncertain. In germline, CDR1 is MNHEY, CDR2 SVGAGI. V lost 7 bases to trimming and J lost 5 bases, with 14 bases between them. The CDR3 is 13 residues long. CDR3: CASTLTPSTEAFF. CDR3 nucleotide sequence: TGTGCCAGCACCTTAACTCCGAGTACTGAAGCTTTCTTT.

The chain joins TRBV10-2 to TRBJ2-1, with D tentatively TRBD2 (5 bases). This CDR3 spans 12 amino acids. Germline values: CDR1 WSHSY, CDR2 SAAADI. Trimming took off 7 bases at V and 2 bases at J, with 6 bases between the two ends. CDR3 protein: CASKEAYNEQFF. CDR3 DNA sequence: TGCGCCAGCAAGGAGGCCTACAATGAGCAGTTCTTC.

CDR3 DNA sequence: TGTGCCAGCAGTCCCTCCAGGAGGACAGATACGCAGTATTTT. This encodes CASSPSRRTDTQYF. V gene TRBV7-9 combines with J gene TRBJ2-3; a possible D gene is TRBD2 (5 bases). The V end was cut by 6 bases, the J end by 3 bases, with 13 bases between. Germline CDR1 and CDR2: SEHNR and FQNEAQ (reference sequence). The length of the CDR3 is 14 residues.

This clone was found once. The V and J genes are TRBV5-1 and TRBJ2-3; 8 bases are a match to TRBD2. The germline V gene encodes CDR1 SGHRS and CDR2 YFSETQ. The CDR3 totals 14 residues. The V segment lost 4 bases and the J segment 6 bases; nucleotides outside the gene matches: 7. The CDR3 region is CASSPRGGGDTQYF. The CDR3 coding sequence is TGCGCCAGCAGCCCCCGGGGGGGTGGTGATACGCAGTATTTT.